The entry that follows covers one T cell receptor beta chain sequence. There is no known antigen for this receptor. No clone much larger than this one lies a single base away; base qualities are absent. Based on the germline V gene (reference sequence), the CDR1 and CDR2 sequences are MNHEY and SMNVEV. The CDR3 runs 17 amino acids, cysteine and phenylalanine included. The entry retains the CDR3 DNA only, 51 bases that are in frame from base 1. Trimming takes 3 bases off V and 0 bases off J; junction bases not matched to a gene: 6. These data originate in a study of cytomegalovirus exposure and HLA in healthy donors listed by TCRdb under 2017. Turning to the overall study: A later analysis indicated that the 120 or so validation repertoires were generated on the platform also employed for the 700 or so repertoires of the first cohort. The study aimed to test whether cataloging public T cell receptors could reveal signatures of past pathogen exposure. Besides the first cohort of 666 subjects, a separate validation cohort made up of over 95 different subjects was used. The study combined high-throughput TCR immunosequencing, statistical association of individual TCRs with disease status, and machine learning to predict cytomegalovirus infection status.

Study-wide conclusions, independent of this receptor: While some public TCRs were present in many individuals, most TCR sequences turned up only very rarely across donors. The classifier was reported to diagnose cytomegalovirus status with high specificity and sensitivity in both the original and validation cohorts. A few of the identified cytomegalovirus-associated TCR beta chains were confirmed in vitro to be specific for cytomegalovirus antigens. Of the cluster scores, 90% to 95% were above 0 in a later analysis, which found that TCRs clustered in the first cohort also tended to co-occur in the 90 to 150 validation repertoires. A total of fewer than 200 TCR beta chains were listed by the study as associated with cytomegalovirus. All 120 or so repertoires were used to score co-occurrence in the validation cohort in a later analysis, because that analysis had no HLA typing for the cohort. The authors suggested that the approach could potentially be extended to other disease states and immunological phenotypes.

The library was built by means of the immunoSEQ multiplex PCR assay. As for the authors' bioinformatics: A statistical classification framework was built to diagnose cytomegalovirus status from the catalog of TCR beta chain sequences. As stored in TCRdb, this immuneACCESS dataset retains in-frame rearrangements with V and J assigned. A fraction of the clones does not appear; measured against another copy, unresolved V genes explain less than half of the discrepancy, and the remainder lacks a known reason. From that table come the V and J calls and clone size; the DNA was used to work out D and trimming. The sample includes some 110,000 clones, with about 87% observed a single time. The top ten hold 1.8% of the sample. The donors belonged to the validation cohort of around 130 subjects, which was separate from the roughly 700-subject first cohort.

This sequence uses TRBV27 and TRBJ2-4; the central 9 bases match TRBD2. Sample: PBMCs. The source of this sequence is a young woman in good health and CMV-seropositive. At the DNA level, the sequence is TGTGCCAGCAGTTTCGCGCCTAGCGGGATAGCCAAAAACATTCAGTACTTC. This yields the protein CASSFAPSGIAKNIQYF.